The present T cell receptor beta chain was sequenced within a study of T cell repertoires in cytomegalovirus infection. Study background: Shared public TCR beta signatures pointed to both CMV infection and a matching HLA type.

MiXCR, applied by TCRdb to the reads, yields one record per CDR3 protein. The data show 150,000 or so distinct CDR3 sequences, around 20% seen once. Study-wide results and limits: Identification of carriers of CMV plus the relevant HLA was performed using cumulative public TCR beta family frequency. CMV-specific TCR beta clonotypes restricted by HLA-C dominated the ex vivo response.

With respect to this clonotype: Its antigen is currently unknown.

The TCR sequence derives from a human donor in good health (CMV status not recorded). Some clones in this sample may be carry-over from other donors' samples. Sequencing was done on a sample of PBMCs.

CDR3 DNA: TGTGCCAGCAGCTTAGGAGTGGGGGCTGGCGGGGAGCTGTTTTTT. It is translated as CASSLGVGAGGELFF. The chain combines TRBV7-2 with TRBJ2-2; TRBD1 is a possible D gene (6 bases). V lost 1 base to trimming and J lost 7 bases, with 13 bases between them. This CDR3 spans 15 amino acids. Germline values: CDR1 SGHTA, CDR2 FQGNSA.